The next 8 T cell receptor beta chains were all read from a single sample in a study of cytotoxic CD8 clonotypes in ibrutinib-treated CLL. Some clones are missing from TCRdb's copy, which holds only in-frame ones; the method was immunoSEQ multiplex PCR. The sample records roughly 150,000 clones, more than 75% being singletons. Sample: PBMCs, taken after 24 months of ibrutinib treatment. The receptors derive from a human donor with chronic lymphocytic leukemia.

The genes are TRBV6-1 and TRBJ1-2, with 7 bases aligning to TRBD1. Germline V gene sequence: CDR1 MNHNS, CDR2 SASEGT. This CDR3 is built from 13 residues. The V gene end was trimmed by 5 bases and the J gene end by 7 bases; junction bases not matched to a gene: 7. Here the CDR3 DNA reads TGTGCCAGCAGTATCGACAGGGAGGGTGGCTACACCTTC. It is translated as CASSIDREGGYTF.

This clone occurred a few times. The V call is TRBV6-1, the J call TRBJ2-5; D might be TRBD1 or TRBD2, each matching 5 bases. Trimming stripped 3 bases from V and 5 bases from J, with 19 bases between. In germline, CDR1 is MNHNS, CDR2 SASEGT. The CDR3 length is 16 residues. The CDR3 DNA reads TGTGCCAGCAGTGAGGGTCAGTGGGGGAAGGGGGAGACCCAGTACTTC. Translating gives CASSEGQWGKGETQYF.

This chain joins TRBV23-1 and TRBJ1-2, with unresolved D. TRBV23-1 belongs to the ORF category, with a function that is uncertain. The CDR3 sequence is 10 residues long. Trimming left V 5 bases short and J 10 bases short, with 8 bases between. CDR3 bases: TGCGCCAGCAGTTCTCGGGTCTACACCTTC. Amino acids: CASSSRVYTF.

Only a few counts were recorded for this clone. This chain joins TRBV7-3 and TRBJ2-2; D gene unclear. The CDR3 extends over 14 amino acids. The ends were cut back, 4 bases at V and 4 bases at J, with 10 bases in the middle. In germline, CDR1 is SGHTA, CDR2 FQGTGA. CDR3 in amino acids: CASSSPWGTGELFF. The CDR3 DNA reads TGTGCCAGCAGCTCTCCGTGGGGCACCGGGGAGCTGTTTTTT.

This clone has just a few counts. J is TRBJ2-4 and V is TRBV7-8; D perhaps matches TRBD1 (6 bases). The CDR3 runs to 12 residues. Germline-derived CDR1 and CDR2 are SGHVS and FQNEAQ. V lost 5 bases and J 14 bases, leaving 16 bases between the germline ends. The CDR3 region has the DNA TGTGCCAGCAGCCCCCTGTTGGGACAAAAGTACTTC. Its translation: CASSPLLGQKYF.

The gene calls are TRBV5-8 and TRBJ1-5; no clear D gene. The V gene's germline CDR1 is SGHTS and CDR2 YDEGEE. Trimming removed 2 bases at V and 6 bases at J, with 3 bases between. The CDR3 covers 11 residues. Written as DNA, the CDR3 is TGTGCCAGCAGCTTCGGTCAGCCCCAGCATTTT. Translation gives CASSFGQPQHF. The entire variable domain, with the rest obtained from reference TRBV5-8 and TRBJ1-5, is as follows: EAGVTQSPTHLIKTRGQQATLRCSPISGHTSVYWYQQALGLGLQFLLWYDEGEERNRGNFPPRFSGRQFPNYSSELNVNALELEDSALYLCASSFGQPQHFGDGTRLSIL.

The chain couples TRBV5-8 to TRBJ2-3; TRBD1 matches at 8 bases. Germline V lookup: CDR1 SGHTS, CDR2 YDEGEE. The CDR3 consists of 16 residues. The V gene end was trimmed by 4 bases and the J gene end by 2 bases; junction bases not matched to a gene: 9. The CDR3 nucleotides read TGTGCCAGCAGCACGGGGGACAGGTCCTCCACAGATACGCAGTATTTT. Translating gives CASSTGDRSSTDTQYF.

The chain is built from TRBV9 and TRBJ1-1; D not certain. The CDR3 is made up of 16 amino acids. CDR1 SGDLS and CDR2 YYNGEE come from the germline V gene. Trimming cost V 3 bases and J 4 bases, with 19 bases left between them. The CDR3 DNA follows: TGTGCCAGCAGCGGACGCGAGGGTGAGTGGATCACTGAAGCTTTCTTT. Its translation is CASSGREGEWITEAFF.